Listed here are 28 T cell receptor beta chains from one sample, sequenced in a study of CD8 T cells in ankylosing spondylitis. MiXCR was run by TCRdb on the 5' RACE reads, yielding one entry per CDR3 protein. The sample has hundreds of thousands of distinct CDR3 sequences; roughly 24% are singletons. Sequencing input: blood, either unsorted or a sorted T cell fraction (not recorded which). The receptor source for this set is a male donor with ankylosing spondylitis or in good health (not recorded which).

This clonotype was seen at least ten times. The chain links TRBV10-3 to TRBJ2-7, with 7 bases aligning to TRBD1. CDR1 is ENHRY and CDR2 is SYGVKD in the germline V gene. V trimming: 5 bases; J trimming: 3 bases; junction bases outside the gene matches: 1. This CDR3 has 12 residues. In DNA, the CDR3 is TGTGCCATCAGTTCAGGGGGCTACGAGCAGTACTTC. Encoded protein: CAISSGGYEQYF.

The rearrangement uses TRBV10-3 and TRBJ2-2; tentatively, D is TRBD2 (5 bases). This CDR3 has 15 residues. Germline V gene sequence: CDR1 ENHRY, CDR2 SYGVKD. V was pared by 10 bases and J by 3 bases, with 18 bases between. CDR3 nucleotides: TGTGCCACCAGGCGCGGGTTTGGGGACACCGGGGAGCTGTTTTTT. Translation: CATRRGFGDTGELFF.

The rearrangement links TRBV7-2 to TRBJ2-7, with D hard to call. Germline lookup yields CDR1 SGHTA and CDR2 FQGNSA. This CDR3 is 14 amino acids long. V was clipped by 1 base and J by 2 bases, with 9 bases between them. The CDR3 DNA reads TGTGCCAGCAGCTTAGGCCGGAATACCTACGAGCAGTACTTC. As protein: CASSLGRNTYEQYF.

The chain links TRBV5-1 to TRBJ2-2, with 10 bases matching TRBD2. The germline CDR1 and CDR2 sequences are SGHRS and YFSETQ. The V gene end was trimmed by 4 bases and the J gene end by 5 bases; junction bases not matched to a gene: 11. The CDR3 runs 17 residues. The CDR3 DNA reads as TGCGCCAGCAGCCCGCTCCCTAGCGGGAGAGTGACCGGGGAGCTGTTTTTT. Protein product: CASSPLPSGRVTGELFF. Variable domain in full (rest from reference TRBV5-1 and TRBJ2-2): KAGVTQTPRYLIKTRGQQVTLSCSPISGHRSVSWYQQTPGQGLQFLFEYFSETQRNKGNFPGRFSGRQFSNSRSEMNVSTLELGDSALYLCASSPLPSGRVTGELFFGEGSRLTVL.

This clonotype occurred many times. This chain links TRBV12-3 or TRBV12-4 with TRBJ2-2; D possibly uses TRBD1 or TRBD2 (5 bases each). The ends were cut back, 2 bases at V and 6 bases at J, with 10 bases in the middle. The CDR3 extends over 14 amino acids. The CDR3 loop reads CASSLSGPPGELFF. The CDR3 DNA follows: TGTGCCAGCAGTTTATCGGGACCGCCCGGGGAGCTGTTTTTT.

The table lists this clonotype with a count of one. The chain links TRBV5-5 to TRBJ2-1, with D tentatively TRBD2 (5 bases). V was shortened by 4 bases and J by 0 bases, with 14 bases between the two germline ends. The CDR3 is 16 amino acids. Per germline, CDR1 SGHKS and CDR2 YYEKEE (reference sequence). The CDR3 protein is CASSASSGNSYNEQFF. Written as DNA, the CDR3 is TGTGCCAGCAGCGCTTCGAGCGGTAACTCCTACAATGAGCAGTTCTTC.

A few counts support this clonotype. A clone one base away is much larger, so this may be a read error. The chain combines TRBV6-1 with TRBJ2-3, with TRBD2 identical over 8 bases. The germline V gene encodes CDR1 MNHNS and CDR2 SASEGT. This CDR3 is built from 14 residues. The V gene end was trimmed by 7 bases and the J gene end by 5 bases; junction bases not matched to a gene: 8. The CDR3 sequence is CASKTPAGVDTQYF. The CDR3 DNA reads as TGTGCCAGCAAGACCCCAGCGGGAGTAGATACGCAGTATTTT.

This chain uses TRBV20-1 with TRBJ2-3; 10 positions agree with TRBD2. V dropped 5 bases and J dropped 0; count of bases not matched to a gene: 5. CDR3 size: 15 residues. Germline lookup yields CDR1 DFQATT and CDR2 SNEGSKA (reference sequence). CDR3 DNA: TGCAGTGCTTTGACTAGCGGGCCTAGCACAGATACGCAGTATTTT. It specifies CSALTSGPSTDTQYF.

As concerns this clonotype: This clone may be a read error of a much larger clone one base away. The rearrangement uses TRBV10-3 and TRBJ2-5; D might be TRBD1 (6 bases). The DNA end is more similar to TRBJ2-1, so the J call may be wrong. The CDR3 has 14 amino acids. Per the germline V gene, CDR1 is ENHRY and CDR2 is SYGVKD. The CDR3 here is CAISDRGLGETQFF. The DNA for the CDR3 is TGTGCCATCAGTGACAGGGGCCTGGGGGAGACCCAGTTCTTC.

The chain employs TRBV20-1 and TRBJ2-7; TRBD1 matches at 7 bases. Trimming took 5 bases from V and 0 from J; bases not matched to a gene: 1. CDR1 DFQATT and CDR2 SNEGSKA come from the germline V gene (reference sequence). This CDR3 contains 12 residues. The CDR3 bases are TGCAGTGCTTGGACAGGCTCCTACGAGCAGTACTTC. Encoded protein: CSAWTGSYEQYF.

This clonotype has a count of ten or more. The rearrangement joins TRBV29-1 to TRBJ1-6, with 10 bases lining up with TRBD1. CDR1 is SQVTM, CDR2 ANQGSEA, per germline. The CDR3 spans 12 residues. V trimming: 7 bases; J trimming: 12 bases; junction bases outside the gene matches: 6. The CDR3 region has the DNA TGCAGCGCCGGGGACAGGGGAGAACCCCTCCACTTT. This translates into CSAGDRGEPLHF. The entire variable domain, with the rest obtained from reference TRBV29-1 and TRBJ1-6, is as follows: SAVISQKPSRDICQRGTSLTIQCQVDSQVTMMFWYRQQPGQSLTLIATANQGSEATYESGFVIDKFPISRPNLTFSTLTVSNMSPEDSSIYLCSAGDRGEPLHFGNGTRLTVT.

The rearrangement links TRBV24-1 to TRBJ2-5, with 10 bases aligning to TRBD1. This CDR3 contains 16 residues. Germline CDR1 is KGHDR and CDR2 is SFDVKD. The J segment lost 4 bases and the V segment lost 3 bases, leaving 7 bases of the junction unmatched. The CDR3 nucleotides read TGTGCCACCAGTGATACTCGACAGGGGGCAGGAGAGACCCAGTACTTC. Residues: CATSDTRQGAGETQYF.

This clonotype has only a few counts. The rearrangement uses TRBV20-1 and TRBJ2-3; D is unclear. Germline CDR1 is DFQATT and CDR2 is SNEGSKA (reference sequence). The V gene lost 3 bases and the J gene lost 6 bases, with 7 bases spanning the gap. This CDR3 is built from 11 residues. DNA for the CDR3: TGCAGTGCTAGCTTTACGGATACGCAGTATTTT. Its translation: CSASFTDTQYF.

This chain uses TRBV20-1 with TRBJ2-1, with D unclear. Germline CDR1 is DFQATT and CDR2 is SNEGSKA (reference sequence). V was shortened by 1 base and J by 1 base, with 5 bases between the two germline ends. The CDR3 is 13 residues long. Here the CDR3 DNA reads TGCAGTGCTAGAGCGCTATCCTACAATGAGCAGTTCTTC. Protein sequence: CSARALSYNEQFF.

The sample holds many counts of this clonotype. The chain joins TRBV5-1 to TRBJ2-3, with 7 bases that match TRBD1. CDR3 size: 16 residues. V was clipped by 5 bases and J by 0 bases; unmatched bases: 9. Looked up from germline, CDR1 is SGHRS and CDR2 is YFSETQ. The CDR3 region has the DNA TGCGCCAGCAGTTACCAACTGGGACAGAGCACAGATACGCAGTATTTT. Translating gives CASSYQLGQSTDTQYF.

This clonotype came up many times. V and J are TRBV4-2 and TRBJ2-1; no definite D call. Trimming removed 1 base at V and 6 bases at J, with 13 bases between. CDR3 length: 15 amino acids. The V gene's germline CDR1 is LGHNA and CDR2 YNFKEQ. The CDR3 loop reads CASSQVSTKANEQFF. In DNA form, the CDR3 reads TGTGCCAGCAGCCAAGTGTCTACTAAAGCCAATGAGCAGTTCTTC.

This clonotype was seen repeatedly, ten times or more. The rearrangement links TRBV20-1 to TRBJ2-1, with 8 bases matching TRBD2. After removal of 4 bases from V and 7 bases from J, the junction contained 12 bases not matched to a gene. Germline loops: CDR1 DFQATT, CDR2 SNEGSKA (reference sequence). The CDR3 contains 15 residues. DNA for the CDR3: TGCAGTGCTAACCCTAGGAGCGGGAGTTCAAATGAGCAGTTCTTC. Its protein is CSANPRSGSSNEQFF.

The chain couples TRBV12-3 or TRBV12-4 to TRBJ2-2; TRBD1 agrees at 7 bases. The CDR3 has 15 amino acids. V lost 7 bases to trimming and J lost 4 bases; unmatched junction nucleotides: 9. The CDR3 spells CASILSQGVTGELFF. The DNA for the CDR3 is TGTGCCAGCATCCTATCGCAGGGGGTCACCGGGGAGCTGTTTTTT.

This clonotype was picked up a small number of times. V is TRBV18 and J is TRBJ1-5; perhaps TRBD1 as D (5 bases). V lost 0 bases and J 7 bases, leaving 10 bases between the germline ends. Germline lookup yields CDR1 KGHSH and CDR2 LQKENI. This CDR3 region has 14 residues. The CDR3 DNA reads TGTGCCAGCTCACCACCGACAGCAAGCCAGCCCCAGCATTTT. This encodes CASSPPTASQPQHF.

This clonotype showed up many times. J is TRBJ2-3 and V is TRBV7-2; D remains unclear. The CDR3 runs 13 residues. Germline V gene data show CDR1 as SGHTA and CDR2 as FQGNSA. V was pared by 0 bases and J by 6 bases, with 7 bases between. The DNA of the CDR3 is TGTGCCAGCAGCTTAGCGTCGAAGGATACGCAGTATTTT. Its translation is CASSLASKDTQYF. The full variable domain, its missing parts supplied by reference TRBV7-2 and TRBJ2-3, is GAGVSQSPSNKVTEKGKDVELRCDPISGHTALYWYRQSLGQGLEFLIYFQGNSAPDKSGLPSDRFSAERTGGSVSTLTIQRTQQEDSAVYLCASSLASKDTQYFGPGTRLTVL.

On this clonotype: Given a much more abundant clone one base away, this may be a read error. The rearrangement joins TRBV20-1 to TRBJ2-1; the D gene could be TRBD1 or TRBD2 (5 bases each). Germline CDR1 is DFQATT and CDR2 is SNEGSKA (reference sequence). The CDR3 has 15 residues. The CDR3 region is CGARVPARGDNEQFF. The CDR3 nucleotides are TGCGGTGCTAGAGTTCCCGCCCGAGGGGACAATGAGCAGTTCTTC.

This clonotype appeared a few times. The chain joins TRBV12-3 or TRBV12-4 to TRBJ2-6; D ambiguous. This CDR3 is 16 amino acids long. V was cut by 1 base and J by 0 bases, with 7 bases left in between. The CDR3 DNA is TGTGCCAGCAGTTTAGGGTTAAGCTCTGGGGCCAACGTCCTGACTTTC. Translation: CASSLGLSSGANVLTF.

This clonotype was observed many times. The V call is TRBV10-3, the J call TRBJ2-7; D is ambiguous. The length of the CDR3 is 13 residues. V gave up 7 bases and J gave up 2 bases, with 12 bases separating them. The germline V gene has CDR1 ENHRY and CDR2 SYGVKD. The CDR3 protein is CAITEQLTYEQYF. The CDR3 coding sequence is TGTGCCATCACCGAACAGCTGACCTACGAGCAGTACTTC.

On this clonotype itself: The junction departs from the called germline gene at one end, perhaps through a read error. The chain joins TRBV12-3 or TRBV12-4 to TRBJ2-3; TRBD1 agrees at 7 bases. The CDR3 totals 17 residues. The CDR3 bases are TGTGCCAGCAGTTTAGGGACGAGGGGGCGCAGCACAAATACGCAGTATTTT. Protein product: CASSLGTRGRSTNTQYF.

In this sample, this clonotype turned up many times. The J gene is TRBJ2-1, the V gene TRBV5-1, with D maybe TRBD2 (6 bases). V gave up 6 bases and J gave up 0 bases, with 13 bases separating them. The CDR3 has 15 amino acids. Germline loops: CDR1 SGHRS, CDR2 YFSETQ. The CDR3 is CASTPLGGSYNEQFF. The CDR3 DNA follows: TGCGCCAGCACCCCTTTGGGGGGCTCCTACAATGAGCAGTTCTTC.

The chain links TRBV20-1 to TRBJ2-3; a possible D gene is TRBD2 (6 bases). This CDR3 spans 16 amino acids. With 3 bases removed from V and 1 base from J, the gap between germline ends came to 17 bases. Germline V gene data show CDR1 as DFQATT and CDR2 as SNEGSKA (reference sequence). The DNA of the CDR3 is TGCAGTGCTAGTTTTTGGGACTCCAAAGGCACAGATACGCAGTATTTT. This codes for CSASFWDSKGTDTQYF.

This chain links TRBV6-5 with TRBJ2-3, with unresolved D. Germline CDR1 MNHEY, CDR2 SVGAGI. The CDR3 has 13 residues. V dropped 2 bases and J dropped 3 bases, with 6 bases sitting between them. The CDR3 sequence: CASSYRNTDTQYF. CDR3 coding DNA: TGTGCCAGCAGTTACCGGAATACAGATACGCAGTATTTT.

The chain has TRBV7-2 and TRBJ2-5; TRBD2 is a possible D gene (5 bases). Germline CDR1 SGHTA, CDR2 FQGNSA. This CDR3 is 16 amino acids long. The V end lost 0 bases, the J end lost 2 bases, and 13 bases lay between the germline ends. CDR3 in amino acids: CASSLAADGKQETQYF. The DNA for the CDR3 is TGTGCCAGCAGCTTAGCGGCAGACGGGAAGCAAGAGACCCAGTACTTC.